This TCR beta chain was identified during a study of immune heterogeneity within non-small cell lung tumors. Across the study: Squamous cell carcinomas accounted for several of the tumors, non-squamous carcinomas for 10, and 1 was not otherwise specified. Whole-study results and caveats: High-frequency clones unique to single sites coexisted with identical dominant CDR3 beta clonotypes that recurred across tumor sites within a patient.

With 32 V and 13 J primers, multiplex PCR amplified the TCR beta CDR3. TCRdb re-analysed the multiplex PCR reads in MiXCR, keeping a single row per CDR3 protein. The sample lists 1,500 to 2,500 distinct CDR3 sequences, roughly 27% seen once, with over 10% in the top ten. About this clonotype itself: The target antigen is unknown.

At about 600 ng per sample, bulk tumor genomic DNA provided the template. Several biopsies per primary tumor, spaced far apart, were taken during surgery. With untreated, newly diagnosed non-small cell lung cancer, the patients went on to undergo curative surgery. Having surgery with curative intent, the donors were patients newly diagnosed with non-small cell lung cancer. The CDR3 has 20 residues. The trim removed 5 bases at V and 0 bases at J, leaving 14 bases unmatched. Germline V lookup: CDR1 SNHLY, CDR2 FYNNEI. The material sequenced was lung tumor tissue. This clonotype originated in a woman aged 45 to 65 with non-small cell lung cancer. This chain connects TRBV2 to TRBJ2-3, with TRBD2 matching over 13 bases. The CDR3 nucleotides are TGTGCCAGCAGTAGAACTTCGCGGACTAGCGGGGGACTTAGCACAGATACGCAGTATTTT. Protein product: CASSRTSRTSGGLSTDTQYF.